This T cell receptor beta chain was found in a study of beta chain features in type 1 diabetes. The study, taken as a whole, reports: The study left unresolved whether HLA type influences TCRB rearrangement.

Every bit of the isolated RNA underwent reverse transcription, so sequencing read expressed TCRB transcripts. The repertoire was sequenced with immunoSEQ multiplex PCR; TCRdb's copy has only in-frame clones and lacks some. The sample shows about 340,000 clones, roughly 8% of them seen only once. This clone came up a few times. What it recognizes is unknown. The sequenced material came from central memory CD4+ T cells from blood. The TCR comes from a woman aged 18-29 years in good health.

The DNA of the CDR3 is TGTGCCAGTAGTGTCCAGGGGGAGAACACTGAAGCTTTCTTT. This sequence encodes CASSVQGENTEAFF. The J gene is TRBJ1-1, the V gene TRBV19; 7 bases agree with TRBD1. V gave up 5 bases and J gave up 1 base; unmatched junction bases: 4. The CDR3 sequence is 14 residues long. Germline V gives CDR1 LNHDA, CDR2 SQIVND (reference sequence).